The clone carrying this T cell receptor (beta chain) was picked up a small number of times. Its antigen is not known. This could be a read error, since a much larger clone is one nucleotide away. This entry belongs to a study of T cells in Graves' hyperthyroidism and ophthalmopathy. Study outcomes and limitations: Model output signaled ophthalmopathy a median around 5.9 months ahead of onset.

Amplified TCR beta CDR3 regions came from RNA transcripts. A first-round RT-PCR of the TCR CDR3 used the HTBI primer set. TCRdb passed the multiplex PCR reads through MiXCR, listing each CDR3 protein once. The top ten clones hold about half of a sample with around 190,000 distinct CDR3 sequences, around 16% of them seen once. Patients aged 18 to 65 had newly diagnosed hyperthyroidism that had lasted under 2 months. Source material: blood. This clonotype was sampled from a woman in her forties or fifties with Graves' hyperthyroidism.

The CDR3 here is CASSYTASGKKVHEQCF. The CDR3 DNA sequence: TGTGCCAGCAGTTATACCGCTAGCGGGAAGAAGGTCCACGAGCAGTGCTTC. The V and J genes are TRBV6-5 and TRBJ2-7; 9 nucleotides align to TRBD2. Germline V gene data show CDR1 as MNHEY and CDR2 as SVGAGI. The CDR3 consists of 17 residues.